Listed below are T cell receptor beta chains from one sample, sequenced in a study of blood T cell repertoires in COVID-19. Profiled with immunoSEQ multiplex PCR; TCRdb holds only in-frame clones, not every one. The sample has about 100,000 clones; around 88% are singletons. The sample comprised peripheral blood. All receptors derive from a human donor in a cohort sampled during active COVID-19. The CDR3 runs from the conserved cysteine through the conserved F or W. A D gene is named only where the DNA matches it firmly. Only part of the rows carry a size: once, few, many, or a class if the clone is expanded.

size | J | D | V | DNA | CDR3
NA | TRBJ1-2 | TRBD1 | TRBV7-2 | TGTGCCAGCAGCTTAGTAGGACAGGGGGCAAGTGGCTACACCTTC | CASSLVGQGASGYTF
NA | TRBJ1-1 | NA | TRBV18 | TGTGCCAGCTCACCAGAAGACACCATCAACACTGAAGCTTTCTTT | CASSPEDTINTEAFF
NA | TRBJ1-1 | TRBD1 | TRBV28 | TGTGCCAGCAGTTCCGTGTTTAGGGGGCCCACTGAAGCTTTCTTT | CASSSVFRGPTEAFF
NA | TRBJ2-7 | NA | TRBV7-2 | TGTGCCAGCACCCAGGGGTCTCGCGGGCGAATCCCCAACGAGCAGTACTTC | CASTQGSRGRIPNEQYF
NA | TRBJ2-1 | TRBD1 | TRBV29-1 | TGCAGCGTTGAGAGAGGGACAGGGGGAGGCAATGAGCAGTTCTTC | CSVERGTGGGNEQFF
NA | TRBJ1-1 | NA | TRBV6-5 | TGTGCCAGCAACCAGGGTTTGAAGAACACTGAAGCTTTCTTT | CASNQGLKNTEAFF
NA | TRBJ2-1 | TRBD2 | TRBV5-4 | TGTGCCAGCAGCTTAGTGGGCGGGAGGCCGAGCTCCTACAATGAGCAGTTCTTC | CASSLVGGRPSSYNEQFF
NA | TRBJ1-1 | NA | TRBV10-3 | TGTGCCATCCAGCCCAATCGGGACACTGAAGCTTTCTTT | CAIQPNRDTEAFF
few | TRBJ1-1 | TRBD1 | TRBV4-1 | TGCGCCAGCAGCCAAGGACAGGGCACTGAAGCTTTCTTT | CASSQGQGTEAFF
NA | TRBJ2-1 | NA | TRBV27 | TGTGCCAGCAGTTTAGCGGGCGACAATGAGCAGTTCTTC | CASSLAGDNEQFF
NA | TRBJ1-3 | NA | TRBV11-3 | TGTGCCAGCAGCTTAAGGGGTGGAAACACCATATATTTT | CASSLRGGNTIYF
once | TRBJ2-7 | NA | TRBV18 | TGTGCCAGCTCACCACCTAGCAGCTACGAGCAGTACTTC | CASSPPSSYEQYF
NA | TRBJ2-3 | TRBD2 | TRBV29-1 | TGCAGCGTTGACCTCAGCGGGAGGTCAGATACGCAGTATTTT | CSVDLSGRSDTQYF
NA | TRBJ2-1 | TRBD1 | TRBV5-1 | TGCGCCAGCAGCTTAGGACAGGGCTCCTACAATGAGCAGTTCTTC | CASSLGQGSYNEQFF
once | TRBJ2-7 | TRBD1 | TRBV9 | TGTGCCAGCAGCCGAGGACAGGGGGCGTCCTACGAGCAGTACTTC | CASSRGQGASYEQYF
NA | TRBJ2-7 | NA | TRBV11-2 | TGTGCCAGCAGCCATTTGGGGCGGGGACCACCACCCTACGAGCAGTACTTC | CASSHLGRGPPPYEQYF
many | TRBJ2-5 | NA | TRBV6-6 | TGTGCCAGCAGTTACCGGCAGGGGGGAGAGACCCAGTACTTC | CASSYRQGGETQYF
NA | TRBJ2-5 | TRBD2 | TRBV6-5 | TGTGCCAGCAGTTACTCGCCTAGCGGGAGATCAGAGACCCAGTACTTC | CASSYSPSGRSETQYF
NA | TRBJ2-1 | TRBD2 | TRBV27 | TGTGCCAGCAGGCCACCGGGACTAGCGGGAGGGGGTAAGGTGCATGAGCAGTTCTTC | CASRPPGLAGGGKVHEQFF
NA | TRBJ1-3 | NA | TRBV15 | TGTGCCACCAGCAGATCAGGGGAATCTGGAAACACCATATATTTT | CATSRSGESGNTIYF
once | TRBJ1-1 | NA | TRBV6-1 | TGTGCCAGCAGTGAAAGAATTGGGGGGTTAAACACTGAAGCTTTCTTT | CASSERIGGLNTEAFF
NA | TRBJ1-3 | TRBD1 | TRBV3-1/TRBV3-2 | TGTGCCAGCACCCTGACAGGGGGGAACTCTGGAAACACCATATATTTT | CASTLTGGNSGNTIYF
NA | TRBJ2-3 | NA | TRBV18 | TGTGCCAGCTCTACACCGCTAGACCCGGCAGATACGCAGTATTTT | CASSTPLDPADTQYF
NA | TRBJ2-3 | TRBD2 | TRBV4-2 | TGTGCCAGCAGCCATGCGGCCCCGGCTAGCGGGGGGAGGAGCACAGATACGCAGTATTTT | CASSHAAPASGGRSTDTQYF
NA | TRBJ2-7 | NA | TRBV7-9 | TGTGCCAGCAGCGCGGGATCCTACGAGCAGTACTTC | CASSAGSYEQYF
NA | TRBJ1-5 | NA | TRBV2 | TGTGCCAGCAGTTTACAGGGAAATGGCAATCAGCCCCAGCATTTT | CASSLQGNGNQPQHF
NA | TRBJ2-5 | TRBD2 | TRBV6-5 | TGTGCCAGCAGTTACCGCGGGAGGCCCGGGGAGACCCAGTACTTC | CASSYRGRPGETQYF
NA | TRBJ1-5 | TRBD1 | TRBV30 | TGTGCCTGGACGGACAGGGGGCGCGATCAGCCCCAGCATTTT | CAWTDRGRDQPQHF
NA | TRBJ1-4 | TRBD1 | TRBV27 | TGTGCCAGCAGTTCTTGGGACAGGGGGCCTACTAATGAAAAACTGTTTTTT | CASSSWDRGPTNEKLFF
NA | TRBJ2-7 | TRBD1 | TRBV5-1 | TGCGCCAGCAGGAGGACGACAGGGGCCTACGAGCAGTACTTC | CASRRTTGAYEQYF
NA | TRBJ2-7 | TRBD2 | TRBV6-5 | TGTGCCAGCAGCATAGCGGGACTCCTAGCCGAGCAGTACTTC | CASSIAGLLAEQYF
NA | TRBJ2-3 | TRBD2 | TRBV9 | TGTGCCAGCAGCGTAGTGGGACTAGCGGGTGCCGATACGCAGTATTTT | CASSVVGLAGADTQYF
NA | TRBJ1-2 | NA | TRBV6-5 | TGTGCCAGCAGTATGGCCGGGAAAGGTGGCTACACCTTC | CASSMAGKGGYTF
NA | TRBJ2-2 | NA | TRBV14 | TGTGCCAGCAGCCAACTATTTCTCCCGGGCACCGGGGAGCTGTTTTTT | CASSQLFLPGTGELFF
NA | TRBJ2-5 | TRBD2 | TRBV6-6 | TGTGCCAGCAGTCGCGGGACTAGCGGGAGTACTTCTAAGGGGAAGACCCAGTACTTC | CASSRGTSGSTSKGKTQYF
once | TRBJ1-2 | TRBD1 | TRBV4-1 | TGCGCCAGCAGCCAACCGACAGGGGCCTATGGCTACACCTTC | CASSQPTGAYGYTF
NA | TRBJ2-2 | NA | TRBV2 | TGTGCCAGCAGTGAATCACAGGGGAACACCGGGGAGCTGTTTTTT | CASSESQGNTGELFF
NA | TRBJ2-7 | NA | TRBV10-1 | TGCGCCAGCACCCAAGGGTGGGCGACAGGCCCCCATAACTACGAGCAGTACTTC | CASTQGWATGPHNYEQYF
NA | TRBJ1-6 | NA | TRBV2 | TGTGCCAGCAGTGAAAGCGAACCGGCGGGAAATTCACCCCTCCACTTT | CASSESEPAGNSPLHF
NA | TRBJ2-7 | TRBD1 | TRBV7-9 | TGTGCCAGCAGCCACACAGGGGACACCTACGAGCAGTACTTC | CASSHTGDTYEQYF
NA | TRBJ2-1 | TRBD2 | TRBV19 | TGTGCCAGTAGTCCGTCCGGGACTAGCGGGAGGGCCTCCTACAATGAGCAGTTCTTC | CASSPSGTSGRASYNEQFF
once | TRBJ2-2 | TRBD2 | TRBV7-2 | TGTGCCAGCAGCGAAAAACTAGCGGCGGCCGGGGAGCTGTTTTTT | CASSEKLAAAGELFF
NA | TRBJ2-7 | TRBD1 | TRBV10-2 | TGCGCCAGCGGGACAGGGGGGTCCTACGAGCAGTACTTC | CASGTGGSYEQYF
few | TRBJ2-7 | TRBD2 | TRBV7-9 | TGTGCCAGCAGCTTAGTTGGGACTAGCGGGGCCGTTGGCTACGAGCAGTACTTC | CASSLVGTSGAVGYEQYF
NA | TRBJ2-3 | NA | TRBV5-6 | TGTGCCAGCAGCTTAGCCCGGGGCACAGATACGCAGTATTTT | CASSLARGTDTQYF
NA | TRBJ2-3 | NA | TRBV4-3 | TGCGCCAGCAGCCAAGAGGTAGCAGGGTACCAGTATTTT | CASSQEVAGYQYF
NA | TRBJ2-4 | NA | TRBV2 | TGTGCCAGCAGGGACGCCACTAGTCCCAAAAACATTCAGTACTTC | CASRDATSPKNIQYF
NA | TRBJ2-7 | TRBD2 | TRBV9 | TGTGCCAGCAGTAAAGCGGGAGGCGGCTACGAGCAGTACTTC | CASSKAGGGYEQYF
NA | TRBJ2-7 | NA | TRBV2 | TGTGCCAGCAGTGAACTGGCTAGCGTTACCTACGAGCAGTACTTC | CASSELASVTYEQYF
NA | TRBJ2-3 | TRBD2 | TRBV5-4 | TGTGCCAGCAGCTTCCCGGGACTAGCGGGACGCACAGATACGCAGTATTTT | CASSFPGLAGRTDTQYF
NA | TRBJ2-3 | TRBD2 | TRBV7-3 | TGTGCCAGCAGCTTAAGATCAGGGGGGCTAGCGGGAGTTTCAGATACGCAGTATTTT | CASSLRSGGLAGVSDTQYF